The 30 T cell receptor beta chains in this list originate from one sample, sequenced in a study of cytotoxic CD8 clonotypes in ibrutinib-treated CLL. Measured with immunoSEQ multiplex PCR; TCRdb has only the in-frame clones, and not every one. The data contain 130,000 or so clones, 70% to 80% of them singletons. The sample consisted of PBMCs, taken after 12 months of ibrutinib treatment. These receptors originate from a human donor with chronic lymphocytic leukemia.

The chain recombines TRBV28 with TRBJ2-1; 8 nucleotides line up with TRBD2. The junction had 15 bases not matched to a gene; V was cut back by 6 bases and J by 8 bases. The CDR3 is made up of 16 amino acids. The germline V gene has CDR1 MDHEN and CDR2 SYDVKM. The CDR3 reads CASRRTSYPLVDEQFF. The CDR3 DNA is TGTGCCAGCAGACGGACTAGCTACCCGCTGGTGGATGAGCAGTTCTTC.

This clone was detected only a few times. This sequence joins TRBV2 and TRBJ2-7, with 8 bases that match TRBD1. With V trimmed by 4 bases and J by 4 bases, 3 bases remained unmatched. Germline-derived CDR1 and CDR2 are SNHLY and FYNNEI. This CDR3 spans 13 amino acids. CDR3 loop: CASSAGGQYEQYF. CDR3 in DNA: TGTGCCAGCAGTGCAGGGGGCCAGTACGAGCAGTACTTC.

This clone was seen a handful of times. CDR3 in DNA: TGTGCCAGCACGTTCTACGGGACAGGGAACTATGGCTACACCTTC. This codes for CASTFYGTGNYGYTF. The gene calls are TRBV2 and TRBJ1-2; 9 positions match TRBD1. Germline V lookup: CDR1 SNHLY, CDR2 FYNNEI. The CDR3 length is 15 residues. After removal of 7 bases from V and 2 bases from J, the junction contained 8 bases not matched to a gene.

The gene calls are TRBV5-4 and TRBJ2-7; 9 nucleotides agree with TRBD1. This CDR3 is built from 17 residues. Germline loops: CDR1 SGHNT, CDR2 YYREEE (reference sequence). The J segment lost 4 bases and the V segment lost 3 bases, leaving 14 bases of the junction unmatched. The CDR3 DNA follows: TGTGCCAGCAGCTCTGGAGGCTCCGGGACAGGGCATTACGAGCAGTACTTC. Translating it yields CASSSGGSGTGHYEQYF.

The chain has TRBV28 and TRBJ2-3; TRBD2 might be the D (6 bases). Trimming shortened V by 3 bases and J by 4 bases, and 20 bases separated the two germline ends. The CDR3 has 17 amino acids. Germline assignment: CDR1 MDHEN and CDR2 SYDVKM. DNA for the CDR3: TGTGCCAGCAGTTTGTCCGTGTTGCGCGGGATGGCAGATACGCAGTATTTT. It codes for CASSLSVLRGMADTQYF.

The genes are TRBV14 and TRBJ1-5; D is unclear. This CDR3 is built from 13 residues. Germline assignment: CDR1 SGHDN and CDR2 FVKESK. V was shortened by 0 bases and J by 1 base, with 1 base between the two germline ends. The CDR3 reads CASSQDSNQPQHF. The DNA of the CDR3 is TGTGCCAGCAGCCAAGACAGCAATCAGCCCCAGCATTTT.

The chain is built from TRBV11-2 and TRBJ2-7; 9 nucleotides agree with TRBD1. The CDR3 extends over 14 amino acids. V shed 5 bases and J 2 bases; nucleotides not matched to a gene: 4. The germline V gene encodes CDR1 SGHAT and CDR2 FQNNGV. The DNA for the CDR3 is TGTGCCAGCAGCCCCTGGACAGGGGCCTACGAGCAGTACTTC. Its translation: CASSPWTGAYEQYF.

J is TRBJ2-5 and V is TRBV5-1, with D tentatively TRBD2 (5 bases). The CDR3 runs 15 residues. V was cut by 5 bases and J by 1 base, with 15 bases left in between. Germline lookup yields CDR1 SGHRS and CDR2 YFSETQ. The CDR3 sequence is CASSSVLGTQETQYF. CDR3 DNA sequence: TGCGCCAGCAGTTCCGTACTAGGCACCCAAGAGACCCAGTACTTC.

CDR3 DNA: TGCGCCAGCAGCCGCAGCCTCGTGGGGCTAGCGGGAGGCCACTACGAGCAGTACTTC. This encodes CASSRSLVGLAGGHYEQYF. The chain carries TRBV4-1 and TRBJ2-7, with 11 positions matching TRBD2. The V gene's germline CDR1 is MGHRA and CDR2 YSYEKL. The CDR3 totals 19 residues. Trimming removed 4 bases from V and 3 bases from J; junction bases left unmatched: 17.

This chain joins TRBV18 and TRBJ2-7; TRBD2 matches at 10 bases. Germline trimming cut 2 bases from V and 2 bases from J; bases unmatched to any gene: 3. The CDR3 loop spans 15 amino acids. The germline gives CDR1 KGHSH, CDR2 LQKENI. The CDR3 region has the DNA TGTGCCAGCTCACCAAGCGGGAGGGCTACCTACGAGCAGTACTTC. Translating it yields CASSPSGRATYEQYF.

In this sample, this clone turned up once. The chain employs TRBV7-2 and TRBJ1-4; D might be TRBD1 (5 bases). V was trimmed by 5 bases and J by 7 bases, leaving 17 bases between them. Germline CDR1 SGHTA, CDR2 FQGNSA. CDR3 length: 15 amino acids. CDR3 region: CASSAFTTGGEKLFF. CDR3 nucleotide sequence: TGTGCCAGCAGCGCATTCACAACAGGTGGTGAAAAACTGTTTTTT.

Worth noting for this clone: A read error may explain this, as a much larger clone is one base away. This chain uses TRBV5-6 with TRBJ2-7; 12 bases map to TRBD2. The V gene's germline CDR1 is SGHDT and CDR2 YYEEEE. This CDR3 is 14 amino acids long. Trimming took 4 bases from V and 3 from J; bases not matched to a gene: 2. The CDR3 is CASSQTSGSYEQYF. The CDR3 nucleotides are TGTGCCAGCAGCCAGACTAGCGGGAGCTACGAGCAGTACTTC.

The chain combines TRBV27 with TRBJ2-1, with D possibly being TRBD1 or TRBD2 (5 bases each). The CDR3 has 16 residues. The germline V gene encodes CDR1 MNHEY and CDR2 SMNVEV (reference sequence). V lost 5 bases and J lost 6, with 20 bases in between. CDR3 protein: CASSPSGTRYSNEQFF. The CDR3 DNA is TGTGCCAGCAGTCCCTCCGGGACCCGATATTCCAATGAGCAGTTCTTC.

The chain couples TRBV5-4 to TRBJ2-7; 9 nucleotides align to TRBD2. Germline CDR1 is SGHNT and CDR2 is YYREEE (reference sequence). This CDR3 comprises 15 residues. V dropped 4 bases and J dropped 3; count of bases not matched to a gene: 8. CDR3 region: CASSRGTSQLYEQYF. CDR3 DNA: TGTGCCAGCAGCCGAGGGACTAGCCAACTCTACGAGCAGTACTTC.

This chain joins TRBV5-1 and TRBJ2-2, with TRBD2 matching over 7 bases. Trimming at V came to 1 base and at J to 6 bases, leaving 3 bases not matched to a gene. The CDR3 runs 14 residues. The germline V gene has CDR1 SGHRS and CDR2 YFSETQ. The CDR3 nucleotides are TGCGCCAGCAGCTTGAGCGGGGAGTCCGGGGAGCTGTTTTTT. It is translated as CASSLSGESGELFF. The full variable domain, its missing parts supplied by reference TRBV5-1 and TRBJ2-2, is KAGVTQTPRYLIKTRGQQVTLSCSPISGHRSVSWYQQTPGQGLQFLFEYFSETQRNKGNFPGRFSGRQFSNSRSEMNVSTLELGDSALYLCASSLSGESGELFFGEGSRLTVL.

The CDR3 is CASSESGTSGDNEQFF. In DNA form, the CDR3 reads TGTGCCAGCAGTGAATCGGGGACTAGCGGGGACAATGAGCAGTTCTTC. This chain joins TRBV25-1 and TRBJ2-1; 13 bases are shared with TRBD2. CDR3 length equals 16 residues. Germline V CDR1 and CDR2: MGHDK, SYGVNS. V was clipped by 1 base and J by 5 bases; unmatched bases: 2.

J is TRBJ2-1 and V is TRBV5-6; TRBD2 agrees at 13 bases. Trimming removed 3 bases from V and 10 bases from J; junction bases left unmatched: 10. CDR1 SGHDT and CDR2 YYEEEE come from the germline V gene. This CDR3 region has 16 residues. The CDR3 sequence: CASSSLTGTSGTEQFF. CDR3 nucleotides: TGTGCCAGCAGCTCCCTTACCGGGACTAGCGGGACCGAGCAGTTCTTC.

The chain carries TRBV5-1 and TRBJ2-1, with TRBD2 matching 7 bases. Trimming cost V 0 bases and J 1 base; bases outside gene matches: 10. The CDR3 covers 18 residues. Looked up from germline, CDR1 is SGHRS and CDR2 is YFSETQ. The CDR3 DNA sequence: TGCGCCAGCAGCTTGGTTCGGGTAGCGGGCCAGTCCTACAATGAGCAGTTCTTC. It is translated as CASSLVRVAGQSYNEQFF. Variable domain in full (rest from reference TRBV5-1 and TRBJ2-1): KAGVTQTPRYLIKTRGQQVTLSCSPISGHRSVSWYQQTPGQGLQFLFEYFSETQRNKGNFPGRFSGRQFSNSRSEMNVSTLELGDSALYLCASSLVRVAGQSYNEQFFGPGTRLTVL.

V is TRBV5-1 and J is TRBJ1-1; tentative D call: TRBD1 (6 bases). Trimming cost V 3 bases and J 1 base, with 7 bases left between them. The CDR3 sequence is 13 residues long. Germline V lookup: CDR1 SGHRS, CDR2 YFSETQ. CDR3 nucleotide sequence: TGCGCCAGCAGCTGGACAGCGAACACTGAAGCTTTCTTT. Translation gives CASSWTANTEAFF.

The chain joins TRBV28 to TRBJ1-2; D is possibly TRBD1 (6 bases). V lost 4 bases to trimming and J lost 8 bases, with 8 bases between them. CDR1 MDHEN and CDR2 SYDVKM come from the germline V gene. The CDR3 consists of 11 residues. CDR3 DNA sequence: TGTGCCAGCAGTTACAGGGAAGGCTACACCTTC. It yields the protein CASSYREGYTF.

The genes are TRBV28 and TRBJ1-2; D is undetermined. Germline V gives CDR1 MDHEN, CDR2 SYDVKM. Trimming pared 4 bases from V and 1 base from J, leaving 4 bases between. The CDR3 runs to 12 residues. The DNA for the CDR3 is TGTGCCAGCAGTTCCCTTAACTATGGCTACACCTTC. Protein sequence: CASSSLNYGYTF.

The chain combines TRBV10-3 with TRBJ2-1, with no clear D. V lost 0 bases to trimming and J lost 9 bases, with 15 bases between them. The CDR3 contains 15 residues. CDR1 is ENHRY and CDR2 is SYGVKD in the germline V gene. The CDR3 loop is CAISESNHVGSEQFF. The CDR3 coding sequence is TGTGCCATCAGTGAGTCGAATCACGTAGGTAGTGAGCAGTTCTTC.

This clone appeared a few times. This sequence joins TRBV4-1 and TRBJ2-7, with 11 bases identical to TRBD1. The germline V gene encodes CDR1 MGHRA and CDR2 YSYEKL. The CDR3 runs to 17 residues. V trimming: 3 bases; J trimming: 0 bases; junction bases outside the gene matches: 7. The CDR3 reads CASSQRTGGPYSYEQYF. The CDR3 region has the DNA TGCGCCAGCAGCCAGAGGACAGGGGGCCCTTACTCCTACGAGCAGTACTTC.

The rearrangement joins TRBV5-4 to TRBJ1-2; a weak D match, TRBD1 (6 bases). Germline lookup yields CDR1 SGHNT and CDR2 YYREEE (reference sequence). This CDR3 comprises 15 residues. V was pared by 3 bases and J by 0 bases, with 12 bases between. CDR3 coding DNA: TGTGCCAGCAGCTCGCGGACAGATTCTAACTATGGCTACACCTTC. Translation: CASSSRTDSNYGYTF.

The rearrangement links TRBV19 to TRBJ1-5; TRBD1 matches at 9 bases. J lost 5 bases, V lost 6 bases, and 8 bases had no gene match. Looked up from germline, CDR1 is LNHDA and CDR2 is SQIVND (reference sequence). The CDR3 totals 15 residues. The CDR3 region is CASRLQGASYQPQHF. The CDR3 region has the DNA TGTGCCAGTAGGCTACAGGGGGCCTCCTATCAGCCCCAGCATTTT. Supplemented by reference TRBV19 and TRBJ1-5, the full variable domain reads DGGITQSPKYLFRKEGQNVTLSCEQNLNHDAMYWYRQDPGQGLRLIYYSQIVNDFQKGDIAEGYSVSREKKESFPLTVTSAQKNPTAFYLCASRLQGASYQPQHFGDGTRLSIL.

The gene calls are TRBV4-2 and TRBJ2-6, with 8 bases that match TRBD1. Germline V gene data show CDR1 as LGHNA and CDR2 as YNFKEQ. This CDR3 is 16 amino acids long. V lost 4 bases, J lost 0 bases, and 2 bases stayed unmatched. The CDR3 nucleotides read TGTGCCAGCAGCCCGACAGGGGACTCTGGGGCCAACGTCCTGACTTTC. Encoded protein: CASSPTGDSGANVLTF.

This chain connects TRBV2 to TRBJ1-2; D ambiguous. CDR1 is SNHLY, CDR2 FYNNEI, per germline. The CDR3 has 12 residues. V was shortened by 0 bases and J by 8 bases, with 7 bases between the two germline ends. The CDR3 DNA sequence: TGTGCCAGCAGTGAAGCGCTTGCGGGCTACACCTTC. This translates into CASSEALAGYTF.

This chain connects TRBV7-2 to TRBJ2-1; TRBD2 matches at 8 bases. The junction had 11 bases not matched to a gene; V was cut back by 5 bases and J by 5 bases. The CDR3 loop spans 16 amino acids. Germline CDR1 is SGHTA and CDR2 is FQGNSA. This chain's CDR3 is CASSPRKREWNNEQFF. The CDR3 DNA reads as TGTGCCAGCAGCCCCCGGAAGCGGGAGTGGAACAATGAGCAGTTCTTC. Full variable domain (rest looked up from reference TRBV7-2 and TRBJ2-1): GAGVSQSPSNKVTEKGKDVELRCDPISGHTALYWYRQSLGQGLEFLIYFQGNSAPDKSGLPSDRFSAERTGGSVSTLTIQRTQQEDSAVYLCASSPRKREWNNEQFFGPGTRLTVL.

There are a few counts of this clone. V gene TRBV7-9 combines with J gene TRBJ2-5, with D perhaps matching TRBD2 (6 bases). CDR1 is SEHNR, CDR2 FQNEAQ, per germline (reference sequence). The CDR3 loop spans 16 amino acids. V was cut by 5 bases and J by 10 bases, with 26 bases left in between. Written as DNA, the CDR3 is TGTGCCAGCAGCCTCGTGGCCGGGACTCCCACCAGTGGCCAGTACTTC. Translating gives CASSLVAGTPTSGQYF.

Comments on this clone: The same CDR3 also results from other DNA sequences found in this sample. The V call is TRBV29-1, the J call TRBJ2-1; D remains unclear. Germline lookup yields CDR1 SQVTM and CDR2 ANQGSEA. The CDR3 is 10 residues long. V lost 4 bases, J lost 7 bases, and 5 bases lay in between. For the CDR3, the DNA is TGCAGCGTTGGACCGAATGAGCAGTTCTTC. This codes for CSVGPNEQFF.